The TCR beta chain under discussion was sequenced for a study of cytomegalovirus exposure and HLA in healthy donors. Primers included in the PCR were 60 Vbeta and 13 Jbeta primers. Only in-frame clones appear in the TCRdb table, and some are missing; sequencing was by immunoSEQ multiplex PCR. The table records roughly 100,000 clones, approximately 73% of them present only once. This CDR3 region has 17 residues. CDR1 SGHRS and CDR2 YFSETQ come from the germline V gene. With 4 bases clipped from V and 5 bases from J, the junction kept 11 bases outside the gene matches. This TCR was recovered from a woman aged 18-30 years in good health and CMV-seropositive. The source material was PBMCs. The rearrangement uses TRBV5-1 and TRBJ2-1, with TRBD2 identical over 11 bases. CDR3 sequence: CASSIDPLAGGNNEQFF. The CDR3 bases are TGCGCCAGCAGCATTGATCCCCTAGCGGGAGGCAACAATGAGCAGTTCTTC.